The 10 T cell receptor beta chains presented below share a single source sample, sequenced in a study of blood T cell repertoires in COVID-19. Data came from immunoSEQ multiplex PCR; TCRdb stores just in-frame clones and leaves some out. The profile covers about 140,000 clones, with more than 75% appearing a single time and about 2.6% taken by the ten largest. The sequencing sample was made of peripheral blood. These receptors were collected from a human donor with acute or convalescent COVID-19. The donor label of this sample is uncertain.

The chain links TRBV3-1 (or the pseudogene TRBV3-2) to TRBJ1-6; D is ambiguous. V was pared by 0 bases and J by 7 bases, with 7 bases between. CDR1 and CDR2 (germline): LGHDT, YNNKEL (reference sequence). This CDR3 has 14 amino acids. CDR3 bases: TGTGCCAGCAGCCAAGACGACGGGAATTCACCCCTCCACTTT. Translated: CASSQDDGNSPLHF.

J is TRBJ1-6 and V is TRBV29-1, with D possibly matching TRBD1 (6 bases). CDR1 and CDR2 (germline): SQVTM, ANQGSEA. The CDR3 covers 13 residues. The ends were cut back, 6 bases at V and 3 bases at J, with 9 bases in the middle. Here the CDR3 DNA reads TGCAGCGTAGCGGACAGCTATAATTCACCCCTCCACTTT. Its protein is CSVADSYNSPLHF.

The chain carries TRBV5-6 and TRBJ2-5; D is unresolved. V lost 0 bases and J 5 bases, leaving 8 bases between the germline ends. The CDR3 has 13 residues. From germline, CDR1 is SGHDT and CDR2 YYEEEE. CDR3 in amino acids: CASSLVKPETQYF. For the CDR3, the DNA is TGTGCCAGCAGCTTGGTGAAGCCGGAGACCCAGTACTTC.

This sequence joins TRBV21-1 and TRBJ2-2; the DNA was not used to check the table's D call, TRBD1. TRBV21-1 has pseudogene status. This CDR3 spans 15 amino acids. The CDR3 loop is CASSNQGASTGELFF. The DNA of the CDR3 is TGTGCCAGCAGCAACCAGGGGGCCAGCACCGGGGAGCTGTTTTTT.

The genes are TRBV4-1 and TRBJ2-1, with a possible D match to TRBD2 (6 bases). Trimming cost V 3 bases and J 4 bases, with 13 bases left between them. CDR3 length: 15 residues. Germline-derived CDR1 and CDR2 are MGHRA and YSYEKL. CDR3 nucleotides: TGCGCCAGCAGCCATGACCTGGCGGGGTACAATGAGCAGTTCTTC. Its protein product is CASSHDLAGYNEQFF.

The chain joins TRBV19 to TRBJ1-4; 11 bases are shared with TRBD1. There are 15 residues in the CDR3. The V gene's germline CDR1 is LNHDA and CDR2 SQIVND (reference sequence). After removal of 3 bases from V and 6 bases from J, the junction contained 3 bases not matched to a gene. CDR3 in DNA: TGTGCCAGTAGTATTCCGGGACAGGGGGATGAAAAACTGTTTTTT. As protein: CASSIPGQGDEKLFF.

The V and J genes are TRBV5-8 and TRBJ2-2; 10 bases align to TRBD2. This CDR3 spans 15 amino acids. The V and J ends lost 2 bases and 4 bases, in that order; junction bases with no gene match: 2. Germline CDR1 and CDR2: SGHTS and YDEGEE. The CDR3 reads CASSFLAGATGELFF. The CDR3 bases are TGTGCCAGCAGCTTTCTAGCGGGAGCCACCGGGGAGCTGTTTTTT.

The chain employs TRBV5-4 and TRBJ2-5; the D gene is possibly TRBD1 (6 bases). Germline assignment: CDR1 SGHNT and CDR2 YYREEE (reference sequence). V lost 0 bases to trimming and J lost 2 bases, with 11 bases between them. This CDR3 comprises 15 residues. The CDR3 sequence: CASSLAPGQQETQYF. CDR3 sequence (DNA): TGTGCCAGCAGCTTGGCCCCAGGACAGCAAGAGACCCAGTACTTC.

The J gene is TRBJ1-5, the V gene TRBV19; TRBD1 matches at 8 bases. After removal of 5 bases from V and 5 bases from J, the junction contained 5 bases not matched to a gene. The CDR3 loop spans 14 amino acids. Germline V gene sequence: CDR1 LNHDA, CDR2 SQIVND (reference sequence). CDR3 amino acids: CASSPRQGHQPQHF. The CDR3 DNA is TGTGCCAGTAGTCCAAGACAGGGGCATCAGCCCCAGCATTTT. Filled out from reference TRBV19 and TRBJ1-5, the complete variable domain reads DGGITQSPKYLFRKEGQNVTLSCEQNLNHDAMYWYRQDPGQGLRLIYYSQIVNDFQKGDIAEGYSVSREKKESFPLTVTSAQKNPTAFYLCASSPRQGHQPQHFGDGTRLSIL.

V usage is TRBV7-9 and J usage is TRBJ1-4; 7 bases are shared with TRBD1. V lost 1 base and J lost 13; bases outside the gene matches: 3. Per germline, CDR1 SEHNR and CDR2 FQNEAQ (reference sequence). CDR3 length equals 12 residues. The CDR3 region is CASSLVQGILFF. The DNA for the CDR3 is TGTGCCAGCAGCTTAGTACAGGGGATACTGTTTTTT.